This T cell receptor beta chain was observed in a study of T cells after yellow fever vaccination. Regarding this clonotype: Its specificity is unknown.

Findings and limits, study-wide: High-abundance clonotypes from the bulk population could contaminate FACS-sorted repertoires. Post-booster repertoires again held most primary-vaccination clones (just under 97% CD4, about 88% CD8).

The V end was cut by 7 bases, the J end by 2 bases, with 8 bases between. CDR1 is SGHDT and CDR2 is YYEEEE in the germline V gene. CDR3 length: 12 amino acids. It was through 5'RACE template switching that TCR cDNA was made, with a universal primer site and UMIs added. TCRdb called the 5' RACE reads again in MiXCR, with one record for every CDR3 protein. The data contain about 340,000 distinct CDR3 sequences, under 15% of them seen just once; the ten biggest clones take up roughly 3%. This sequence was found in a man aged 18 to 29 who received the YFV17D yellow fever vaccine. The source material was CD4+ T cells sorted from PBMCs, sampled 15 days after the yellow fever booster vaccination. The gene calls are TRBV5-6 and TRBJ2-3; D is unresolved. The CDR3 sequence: CASGRLTDTQYF. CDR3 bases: TGTGCCAGCGGACGACTCACAGATACGCAGTATTTT.